This T cell receptor (beta chain) was documented in a study of cytomegalovirus exposure and HLA in healthy donors. Study information: The 110 or so validation repertoires were produced on the same platform as the roughly 660 repertoires of the first cohort. This was reported in a later analysis. General study points: Cytomegalovirus association was listed for 164 TCR beta chains.

In the case of this clone: Its target is unknown.

Sequenced by immunoSEQ multiplex PCR; TCRdb stores in-frame clones only, minus some. The sample carries some 130,000 clones, over 75% recorded once. The V and J ends lost 5 bases and 6 bases respectively, with 11 bases between them. Germline CDR1 reads SEHNR; CDR2 reads FQNEAQ (reference sequence). The CDR3 consists of 12 residues. This clonotype was sampled from a woman under 30 in good health and CMV-seropositive. Sequencing input: PBMCs. The chain links TRBV7-9 to TRBJ2-7; D call uncertain. CDR3 residues: CASSQYGREQYF. The CDR3, as DNA: TGTGCCAGCAGCCAGTATGGGCGCGAGCAGTACTTC.